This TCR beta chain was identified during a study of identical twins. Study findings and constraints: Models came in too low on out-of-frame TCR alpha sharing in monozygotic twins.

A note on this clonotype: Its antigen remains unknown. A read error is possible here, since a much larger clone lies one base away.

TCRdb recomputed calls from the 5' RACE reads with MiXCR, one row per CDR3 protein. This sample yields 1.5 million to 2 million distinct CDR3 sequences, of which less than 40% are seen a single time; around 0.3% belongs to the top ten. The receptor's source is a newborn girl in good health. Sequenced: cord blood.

The CDR3 bases are TGTGCCAGCAATGAAGCTTTCTTT. Translated: CASNEAFF. The gene calls are TRBV2 and TRBJ1-1; D is unclear. Germline CDR1 reads SNHLY; CDR2 reads FYNNEI. This CDR3 spans 8 amino acids.